Here is one T cell receptor beta chain with its context. Its antigen is currently unknown. The data were obtained in a study of CD8 T cells in ankylosing spondylitis. Study-wide results and caveats: CD8+ disease-linked clones were present at relatively low frequencies in blood. A motif in TCR beta, a set of eight highly homologous variants, appeared characteristic of ankylosing spondylitis blood. Reportedly, significant enrichment of disease-linked clones occurred in matched ankylosing spondylitis synovial fluid.

Germline V gene lookup returns CDR1 LGHNA and CDR2 YNFKEQ. The CDR3 is made up of 19 amino acids. The trim removed 0 bases at V and 4 bases at J, leaving 11 bases unmatched. The TCR beta libraries were generated through quantitative 5'-RACE incorporating molecular barcodes. MiXCR, applied by TCRdb to the 5' RACE reads, yields one record per CDR3 protein. The table lists around 770,000 distinct CDR3 sequences, about 10% of them singletons. The clonotype was recovered from a male donor with ankylosing spondylitis. Sequences were obtained from blood, either unsorted or a sorted T cell fraction (not recorded which). V usage is TRBV4-2 and J usage is TRBJ2-1; 11 bases fit TRBD2. The CDR3 protein is CASSQEGGLAGGRYNEQFF. The CDR3 DNA follows: TGTGCCAGCAGCCAAGAGGGTGGGCTAGCGGGAGGCCGATACAATGAGCAGTTCTTC.